These 12 T cell receptor beta chains came from one sample sequenced in a study of blood T cells in healthy people across ages. Alongside a J-beta primer mix, a sample-barcoded 5' primer served in a second PCR lasting about 7 to 12 cycles. TCRdb itself ran the 5' RACE reads through MiXCR, one entry per CDR3 protein. The data show roughly 700,000 distinct CDR3 sequences, with roughly 32% seen just once and roughly 14% held by the top ten. Sequencing was performed on blood. Receptor source: a woman older than 75 in good health.

This clonotype was picked up many times. The chain joins TRBV7-9 to TRBJ2-1; no firm D call. The V end was cut by 5 bases, the J end by 8 bases, with 13 bases between. The length of the CDR3 is 13 residues. Germline CDR1 is SEHNR and CDR2 is FQNEAQ (reference sequence). The CDR3 is CASSPPAFDEQFF. The CDR3 nucleotides are TGTGCCAGCAGCCCACCTGCGTTCGATGAGCAGTTCTTC.

Notes on this clonotype: This sequence may be a read error, since a much larger clone differs from it by one base. CDR3 sequence: CASSQELGGTGYEQYF. CDR3 DNA: TGCGCCAGCAGCCAAGAGCTGGGGGGCACCGGCTACGAGCAGTACTTC. The rearrangement links TRBV4-1 to TRBJ2-7; D is perhaps TRBD1 or TRBD2 (6 bases each). The CDR3 is 16 residues long. Trimming removed 0 bases at V and 3 bases at J, with 15 bases between. Germline V gene data show CDR1 as MGHRA and CDR2 as YSYEKL.

In its sample, this clonotype was seen a few times. The V and J genes are TRBV4-1 and TRBJ1-1; D unresolved. The V end lost 4 bases, the J end lost 1 base, and 16 bases lay between the germline ends. Germline lookup yields CDR1 MGHRA and CDR2 YSYEKL. CDR3 size: 16 residues. The CDR3, as DNA: TGCGCCAGCAGCCCTGGACCCCTCCTAAAGAACACTGAAGCTTTCTTT. Its translation: CASSPGPLLKNTEAFF.

The gene calls are TRBV10-3 and TRBJ2-1; 7 bases fit TRBD1. The CDR3 has 14 residues. Looked up from germline, CDR1 is ENHRY and CDR2 is SYGVKD. With V trimmed by 10 bases and J by 3 bases, 9 bases remained unmatched. Written as DNA, the CDR3 is TGTGCCACACTGGAAACAGGGGACTACAATGAGCAGTTCTTC. Translating it yields CATLETGDYNEQFF.

The rearrangement joins TRBV5-1 to TRBJ1-4, with TRBD1 matching over 8 bases. There are 14 residues in the CDR3. Germline-derived CDR1 and CDR2 are SGHRS and YFSETQ. J gave up 3 bases and V 4 bases, and 2 bases lay outside the gene matches. CDR3 region: CASSRDRSNEKLFF. The CDR3 DNA reads as TGCGCCAGCAGCCGGGACAGGTCTAATGAAAAACTGTTTTTT. The full variable domain, its missing parts supplied by reference TRBV5-1 and TRBJ1-4, is KAGVTQTPRYLIKTRGQQVTLSCSPISGHRSVSWYQQTPGQGLQFLFEYFSETQRNKGNFPGRFSGRQFSNSRSEMNVSTLELGDSALYLCASSRDRSNEKLFFGSGTQLSVL.

For this clonotype: Just one base apart from a much larger clone, this may be a read error. The J gene is TRBJ2-1, the V gene TRBV10-3; D uncertain. V dropped 5 bases and J dropped 7 bases, with 12 bases sitting between them. The CDR3 extends over 13 amino acids. Germline V gene sequence: CDR1 ENHRY, CDR2 SYGVKD. The CDR3 DNA follows: TGTGCCATCAGTCCAACGGCCGGTAATGAGCAGTTCTTC. Translating it yields CAISPTAGNEQFF.

Points on this clonotype: A read error may be the cause here, since a much bigger clone is one base away. The missing conserved phenylalanine or tryptophan at the end of this CDR3 makes a read error likely. The chain couples TRBV6-6 to TRBJ2-7; 9 positions match TRBD1. Germline CDR1 MNHNY, CDR2 SVGAGI (reference sequence). This CDR3 is 14 amino acids long. Unmatched junction bases numbered 3, after V lost 2 bases and J lost 4 bases. CDR3 sequence (DNA): TGTGCCAGCAGTTACACCGGACAGGGGTACGAGCAGTACTGC. It is translated as CASSYTGQGYEQYC.

The chain couples TRBV6-6 to TRBJ1-1; D is unresolved. In germline, CDR1 is MNHNY, CDR2 SVGAGI (reference sequence). The CDR3 loop spans 14 amino acids. V lost 4 bases and J 0 bases, leaving 9 bases between the germline ends. The CDR3: CASSFPDMNTEAFF. DNA of the CDR3: TGTGCCAGCAGTTTCCCCGACATGAACACTGAAGCTTTCTTT.

The V gene is TRBV5-1, the J gene TRBJ2-3; TRBD2 matches 11 bases. J lost 2 bases, V lost 1 base, and 9 bases had no gene match. Germline V gene sequence: CDR1 SGHRS, CDR2 YFSETQ. The CDR3 is 18 amino acids. The CDR3 bases are TGCGCCAGCAGCTTGAGAGGGCTAGCGGGGGGAAACACAGATACGCAGTATTTT. Amino acid sequence: CASSLRGLAGGNTDTQYF. Using reference TRBV5-1 and TRBJ2-3 for the parts outside the CDR3, the full variable domain is KAGVTQTPRYLIKTRGQQVTLSCSPISGHRSVSWYQQTPGQGLQFLFEYFSETQRNKGNFPGRFSGRQFSNSRSEMNVSTLELGDSALYLCASSLRGLAGGNTDTQYFGPGTRLTVL.

The genes are TRBV28 and TRBJ2-1; 12 bases match TRBD2. The CDR3 has 18 amino acids. Germline trimming cut 3 bases from V and 1 base from J; bases unmatched to any gene: 7. The V gene's germline CDR1 is MDHEN and CDR2 SYDVKM. The CDR3 is CASSLALAGGGSYNEQFF. As DNA, the CDR3 is TGTGCCAGCAGTTTGGCCCTAGCGGGGGGGGGTTCCTACAATGAGCAGTTCTTC.

This clonotype has more than one count but fewer than ten. In DNA form, the CDR3 reads TGCAGTGCTAGATCGACGAGCCAGGGGGTGCAGTTCTTC. Translation gives CSARSTSQGVQFF. The rearrangement links TRBV20-1 to TRBJ2-1; the match to TRBD1 covers 7 bases. This CDR3 spans 13 amino acids. The germline V gene encodes CDR1 DFQATT and CDR2 SNEGSKA (reference sequence). The V gene end was trimmed by 2 bases and the J gene end by 12 bases; junction bases not matched to a gene: 10.

This clonotype was counted many times. The genes are TRBV20-1 and TRBJ2-5, with D hard to call. Trimming left V 3 bases short and J 5 bases short, with 7 bases between. CDR3 size: 11 residues. Germline CDR1 DFQATT, CDR2 SNEGSKA (reference sequence). Written as DNA, the CDR3 is TGCAGTGCTAGCCCCCGGGAGACCCAGTACTTC. Translated: CSASPRETQYF.